A selection of T cell receptor beta chains follows, all from one sample in a study of blood T cell repertoires in COVID-19. This table comes from immunoSEQ multiplex PCR, and its TCRdb copy is limited to in-frame clones, with some not included. Of around 440,000 clones in the sample, more than 70% were seen once. Sequences were obtained from peripheral blood. Source of these receptors: a woman aged 45-60 years with COVID-19, enrolled during active disease. The CDR3 runs from the conserved cysteine through the conserved F or W. Fields, in order: clone size, V gene, J gene, CDR3 protein. The size of a clone is reported for some rows only, either as once, few or many, or as a class for expanded clones.

abundance: NA
v_gene: TRBV27
j_gene: TRBJ2-6
CDR3aa: CASSSGTANSGANVLTF

abundance: once
v_gene: TRBV6-5
j_gene: TRBJ1-2
CDR3aa: CASSYSGTVVSGYTF

abundance: NA
v_gene: TRBV27
j_gene: TRBJ2-5
CDR3aa: CASSLTGETQYF

abundance: NA
v_gene: TRBV18
j_gene: TRBJ1-1
CDR3aa: CASSPSNDRNTEAFF

abundance: few
v_gene: TRBV2
j_gene: TRBJ1-5
CDR3aa: CASSSGGSQPQHF

abundance: NA
v_gene: TRBV30
j_gene: TRBJ1-3
CDR3aa: CASGQGALRSGNTIYF

abundance: NA
v_gene: TRBV10-3
j_gene: TRBJ2-1
CDR3aa: CAISESTQQLNEQFF

abundance: NA
v_gene: TRBV28
j_gene: TRBJ2-3
CDR3aa: CASSLWARGTQYF

abundance: NA
v_gene: TRBV7-9
j_gene: TRBJ2-7
CDR3aa: CASRSGSGGNEQYF

abundance: NA
v_gene: TRBV18
j_gene: TRBJ1-4
CDR3aa: CASSPEAGLREKLFF

abundance: NA
v_gene: TRBV28
j_gene: TRBJ2-4
CDR3aa: CASSPWVDRAKNIQYF

abundance: once
v_gene: TRBV10-3
j_gene: TRBJ1-2
CDR3aa: CAISAGGGQGYTF

abundance: NA
v_gene: TRBV30
j_gene: TRBJ1-2
CDR3aa: CAWSVLEGLGGYTF

abundance: NA
v_gene: TRBV19
j_gene: TRBJ1-1
CDR3aa: CASSMSRVNTEAFF

abundance: NA
v_gene: TRBV5-1
j_gene: TRBJ1-1
CDR3aa: CASTTGTGRLAEAFF

abundance: NA
v_gene: TRBV19
j_gene: TRBJ2-7
CDR3aa: CATRFNGGAQYF

abundance: few
v_gene: TRBV24-1
j_gene: TRBJ1-2
CDR3aa: CATSDGGEEGGYTF

abundance: few
v_gene: TRBV7-6
j_gene: TRBJ2-3
CDR3aa: CASSSEGGLSTDTQYF

abundance: once
v_gene: TRBV14
j_gene: TRBJ2-3
CDR3aa: CASSQAGGSTDTQYF

abundance: NA
v_gene: TRBV6-5
j_gene: TRBJ1-5
CDR3aa: CASSYRDSSNQPQHF

abundance: NA
v_gene: TRBV15
j_gene: TRBJ2-2
CDR3aa: CATTLESGGPRIGELFF

abundance: NA
v_gene: TRBV11-3
j_gene: TRBJ1-2
CDR3aa: CASSLRTGYGYTF

abundance: NA
v_gene: TRBV30
j_gene: TRBJ1-5
CDR3aa: CAWSAPGYSNQPQHF

abundance: NA
v_gene: TRBV19
j_gene: TRBJ2-7
CDR3aa: CASSILFRDEQYF

abundance: NA
v_gene: TRBV6-6
j_gene: TRBJ2-1
CDR3aa: CASGGLTNNEQFF

abundance: NA
v_gene: TRBV7-9
j_gene: TRBJ1-1
CDR3aa: CASSLYRGGADGNTEAFF

abundance: few
v_gene: TRBV9
j_gene: TRBJ2-1
CDR3aa: CASSAQPLDVEQFF

abundance: once
v_gene: TRBV18
j_gene: TRBJ1-1
CDR3aa: CASSPTVGGMNTEAFF

abundance: NA
v_gene: TRBV5-4
j_gene: TRBJ2-1
CDR3aa: CASSFPPGQGFNEQFF

abundance: NA
v_gene: TRBV5-1
j_gene: TRBJ2-7
CDR3aa: CASSSGRDRVLDEQYF

abundance: NA
v_gene: TRBV2
j_gene: TRBJ1-1
CDR3aa: CASSEAWVRARNTEAFF

abundance: NA
v_gene: TRBV12-3/TRBV12-4
j_gene: TRBJ2-5
CDR3aa: CASRRDREETQYF

abundance: NA
v_gene: TRBV4-2
j_gene: TRBJ1-2
CDR3aa: CASSQGGHRVSANYGYTF

abundance: few
v_gene: TRBV18
j_gene: TRBJ1-1
CDR3aa: CASSPQGLNTEAFF

abundance: NA
v_gene: TRBV5-4
j_gene: TRBJ2-7
CDR3aa: CASSDGRTTLSYEQYF

abundance: NA
v_gene: TRBV6-5
j_gene: TRBJ1-2
CDR3aa: CASSPGPRDRGGYTF

abundance: NA
v_gene: TRBV29-1
j_gene: TRBJ2-3
CDR3aa: CSVGVAGTDTQYF

abundance: once
v_gene: TRBV19
j_gene: TRBJ2-7
CDR3aa: CASKFSRGSSYEQYF